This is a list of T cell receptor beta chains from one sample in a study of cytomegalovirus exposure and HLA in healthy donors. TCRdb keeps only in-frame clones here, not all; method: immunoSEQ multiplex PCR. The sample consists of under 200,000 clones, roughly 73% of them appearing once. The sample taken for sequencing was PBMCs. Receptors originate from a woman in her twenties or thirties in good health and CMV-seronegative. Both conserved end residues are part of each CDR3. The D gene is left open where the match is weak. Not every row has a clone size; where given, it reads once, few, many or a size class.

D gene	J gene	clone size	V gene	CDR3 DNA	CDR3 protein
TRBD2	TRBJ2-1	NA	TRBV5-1	TGCGCCAGCAGCGTTGGACTAGCGGGGGGCAATGAGCAGTTCTTC	CASSVGLAGGNEQFF
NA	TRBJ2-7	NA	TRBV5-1	TGCGCCAGCTCACTGCAGGGTGATCCCTACGAGCAGTACTTC	CASSLQGDPYEQYF
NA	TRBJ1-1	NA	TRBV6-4	TGTGCCAGCAGCCGTCCCCCTGAAGCTTTCTTT	CASSRPPEAFF
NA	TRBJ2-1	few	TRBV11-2	TGTGCCAGCAGCTTTCAACTGGGGGCCGTCAATGAGCAGTTCTTC	CASSFQLGAVNEQFF
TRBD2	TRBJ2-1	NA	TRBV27	TGTGCCAGAGTAAGCGGGGGGAGCTCCTACAATGAGCAGTTCTTC	CARVSGGSSYNEQFF
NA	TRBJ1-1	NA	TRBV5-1	TGCGCCAGCAGCTTCGCCGGGGCGGGGGGTACTGAAGCTTTCTTT	CASSFAGAGGTEAFF
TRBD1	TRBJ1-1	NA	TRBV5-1	TGCGCCAGCAGCATCGACAGGGGAAGAGGGAGAACTGAAGCTTTCTTT	CASSIDRGRGRTEAFF
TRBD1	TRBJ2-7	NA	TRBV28	TGTGCCAGCAGTTCCGCACAGGGGATCTCCTACGAGCAGTACTTC	CASSSAQGISYEQYF
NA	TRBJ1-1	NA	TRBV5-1	TGCGCCAGCAGCTTGGACAGGGTCGAAGCTTTCTTT	CASSLDRVEAFF
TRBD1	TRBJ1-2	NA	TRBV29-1	TGCAGCGTTGGACGTCCAGGGGGAGACTATGGCTACACCTTC	CSVGRPGGDYGYTF
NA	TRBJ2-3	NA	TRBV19	TGTGCCAGTAGTATGGGTACAGGGCTGCATACGCAGTATTTT	CASSMGTGLHTQYF
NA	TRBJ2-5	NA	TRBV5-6	TGTGCCAGCAGCTTGAGGACCCCAGGGCCCCCGCAGTACTTC	CASSLRTPGPPQYF
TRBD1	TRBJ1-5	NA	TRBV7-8	TGTGCCAGCAGCCCGGGTGGGGACAGGGGGGTTCGGGGGCAGCCCCAGCATTTT	CASSPGGDRGVRGQPQHF
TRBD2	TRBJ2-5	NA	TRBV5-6	TGTGCCAGCAGCTCCAACGTCCCGGGACTAGCACCGAGAGAGACCCAGTACTTC	CASSSNVPGLAPRETQYF
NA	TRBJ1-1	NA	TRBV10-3	TGTGCCATCAGTCTCGGACGGGGGGAAAGAACTGAAGCTTTCTTT	CAISLGRGERTEAFF
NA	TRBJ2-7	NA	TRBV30	TGTGCCTGGAGTGGGTGGGACAAAGCCTACGAGCAGTACTTC	CAWSGWDKAYEQYF
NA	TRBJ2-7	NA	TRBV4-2	TGTGCCAGCAGCCAAGACCGTCTCGAGCAGTACTTC	CASSQDRLEQYF
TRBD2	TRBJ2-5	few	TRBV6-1	TGTGCCAGCAGTGAAGCGGGGGGGACCCAAGAGACCCAGTACTTC	CASSEAGGTQETQYF
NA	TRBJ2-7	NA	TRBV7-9	TGTGCCAGCAGCTTATTAGGAGGAGGATACTACGAGCAGTACTTC	CASSLLGGGYYEQYF
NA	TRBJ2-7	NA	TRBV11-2	TGTGCCAGCAGAGGTACCGGGTCAAGCTTCTACGAGCAGTACTTC	CASRGTGSSFYEQYF
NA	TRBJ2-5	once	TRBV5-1	TGCGCCAGCAGCTTGATTCCAGTGATAGAGACCCAGTACTTC	CASSLIPVIETQYF
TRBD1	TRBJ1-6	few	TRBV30	TGTGCCTGGATAAGCCAGGGGGATAATTCACCCCTCCACTTT	CAWISQGDNSPLHF
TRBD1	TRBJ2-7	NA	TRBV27	TGTGCCAGCAGTTCGACAGGGGGGTCCTACGAGCAGTACTTC	CASSSTGGSYEQYF
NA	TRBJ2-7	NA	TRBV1	TGCACCAGCAGCCAAGAGTTTACGAGCGGGGCTGACCTCGAGCAGTACTTC	CTSSQEFTSGADLEQYF
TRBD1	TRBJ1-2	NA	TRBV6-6	TGTGCCAGCAGCCACGGACAGGTTGTGGGTTTAGGCTACACCTTC	CASSHGQVVGLGYTF
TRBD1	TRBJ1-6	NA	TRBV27	TGTGCCAGCAGTTTAGCGGGGACAGGGCAGAGATCACCCCTCCACTTT	CASSLAGTGQRSPLHF
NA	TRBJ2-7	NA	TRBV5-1	TGCGCCAGCAGATTCCTGAGTACCTACGAGCAGTACTTC	CASRFLSTYEQYF
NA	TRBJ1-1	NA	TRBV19	TGTGCCAGTAGTGTCATCAGGAACACTGAAGCTTTCTTT	CASSVIRNTEAFF
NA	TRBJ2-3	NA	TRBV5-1	TGCGCCAGCAGCTTGGTTCCTGATACGCAGTATTTT	CASSLVPDTQYF
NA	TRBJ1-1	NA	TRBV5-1	TGCGCCAGCAGCTTGGGAGAGGTTGGCACTGAAGCTTTCTTT	CASSLGEVGTEAFF
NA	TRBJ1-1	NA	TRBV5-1	TGCGCCAGCAGCTCGGACGGGGGGAACACTGAAGCTTTCTTT	CASSSDGGNTEAFF
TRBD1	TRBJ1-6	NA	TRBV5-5	TGTGCCAGCAGCTTGACAGGGGAGAATTCACCCCTCCACTTT	CASSLTGENSPLHF
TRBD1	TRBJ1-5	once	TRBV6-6	TGTGCCAGCAGTCGGACAGGGCTTCAGCCCCAGCATTTT	CASSRTGLQPQHF
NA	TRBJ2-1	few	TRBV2	TGTGCCAGCACCGAAAGGGTAGGGGTCTACAATGAGCAGTTCTTC	CASTERVGVYNEQFF
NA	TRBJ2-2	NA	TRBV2	TGTGCCAGCAGTGAAAGGGCGCGAAGGGGAAATGGGAACACCGGGGAGCTGTTTTTT	CASSERARRGNGNTGELFF
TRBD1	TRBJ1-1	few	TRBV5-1	TGCGCCAGCAGCGGGGTCGGGACAGCGAACACTGAAGCTTTCTTT	CASSGVGTANTEAFF
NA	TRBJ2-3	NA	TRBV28	TGTGCCAGCAGTGCCATTGGACTCCGAACAGATACGCAGTATTTT	CASSAIGLRTDTQYF
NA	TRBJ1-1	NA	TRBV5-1	TGCGCCAGCAGCTTGGCTCCGGGTATTTCGAGTACTGAAGCTTTCTTT	CASSLAPGISSTEAFF
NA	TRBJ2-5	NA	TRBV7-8	TGTGCCAGCAGCTTAGCACAGGGCTTGGGGACCCAGTACTTC	CASSLAQGLGTQYF
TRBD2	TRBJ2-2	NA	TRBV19	TGTGCCAGTAGTATACCCCATGCGGGGGTTATCCACGGGGAGCTGTTTTTT	CASSIPHAGVIHGELFF
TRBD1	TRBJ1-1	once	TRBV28	TGTGCCAGCATAATGACAGGGGGTGTCGGTACTGAAGCTTTCTTT	CASIMTGGVGTEAFF
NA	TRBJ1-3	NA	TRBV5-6	TGTGCCAGCAAGCTAAGTTGGAGAACCTCTGGAAACACCATATATTTT	CASKLSWRTSGNTIYF
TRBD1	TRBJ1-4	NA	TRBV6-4	TGTGCCAGCAGCCTAGGACAGGGCGCTAATGAAAAACTGTTTTTT	CASSLGQGANEKLFF
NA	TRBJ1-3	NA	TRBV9	TGTGCCAGCAGCGTAGCCGGACACCAGAGCTCTGGAAACACCATATATTTT	CASSVAGHQSSGNTIYF
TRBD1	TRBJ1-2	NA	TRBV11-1	TGTGCCAGCAGCTTAGGGGACAGGATGAACTATGGCTACACCTTC	CASSLGDRMNYGYTF
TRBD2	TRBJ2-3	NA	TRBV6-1	TGTGCCAGCAGTGAAGCAGGACTAGTTCCAGATACGCAGTATTTT	CASSEAGLVPDTQYF
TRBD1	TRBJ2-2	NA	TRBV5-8	TGTGCCAGCAGCTTACGGACAGGGAGGACCGGGGAGCTGTTTTTT	CASSLRTGRTGELFF
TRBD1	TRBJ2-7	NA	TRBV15	TGTGCCACCAGCAGAGATCGGACAGGCTACGAGCAGTACTTC	CATSRDRTGYEQYF
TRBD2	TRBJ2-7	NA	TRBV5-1	TGCGCCAGCAGCTTGGCCCCTAGCGGGGCATCGACCTACGAGCAGTACTTC	CASSLAPSGASTYEQYF
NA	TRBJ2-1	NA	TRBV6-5	TGTGCCAGCAGTTACTTTTGGGGGGACAATGAGCAGTTCTTC	CASSYFWGDNEQFF